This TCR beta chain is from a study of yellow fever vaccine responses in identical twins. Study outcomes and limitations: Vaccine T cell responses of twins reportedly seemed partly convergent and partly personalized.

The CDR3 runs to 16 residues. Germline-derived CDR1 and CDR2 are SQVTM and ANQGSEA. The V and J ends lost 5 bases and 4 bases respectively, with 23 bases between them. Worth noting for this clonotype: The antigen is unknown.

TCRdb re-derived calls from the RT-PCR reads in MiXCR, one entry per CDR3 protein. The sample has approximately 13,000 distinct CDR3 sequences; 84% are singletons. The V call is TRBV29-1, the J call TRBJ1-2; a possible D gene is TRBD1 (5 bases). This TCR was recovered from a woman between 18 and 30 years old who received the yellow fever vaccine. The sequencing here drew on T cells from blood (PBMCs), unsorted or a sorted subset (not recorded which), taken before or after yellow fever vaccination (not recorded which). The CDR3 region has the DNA TGCAGCGTTCAGGCACGGGGCCGGGGGATCGGCTATGGCTACACCTTC. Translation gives CSVQARGRGIGYGYTF.